The TCR beta chain under discussion was sequenced for a study of blood T cells in healthy people across ages. The sample holds a few counts of this clonotype. One end of the junction does not line up with germline, which may come from a read error. CDR3 length: 13 amino acids. Germline assignment: CDR1 MNHEY and CDR2 SVGEGT. Extractions gave at least 6 micrograms of total RNA per sample. It was with a sample-barcoded 5' primer and a J-beta primer mix that a second PCR of about 6 to 12 cycles was run. From each sample, at least 2.5 million paired-end reads containing CDR3 were obtained. TCRdb redid the calling of the 5' RACE reads with MiXCR, one entry per CDR3 protein. The sample holds about 1.5 million distinct CDR3 sequences; about 45% are singletons and the top ten take 4%.

The receptor was isolated from a woman between 18 and 29 years old in good health. Sequencing input: blood. This chain connects TRBV6-2 or TRBV6-3 to TRBJ1-2, with D perhaps TRBD1 (6 bases). CDR3 DNA: TGTGCCAGCAGTCCACAGGGCTCCTATGGCTGCACCTTC. Residues: CASSPQGSYGCTF.